This TCR beta chain was sequenced in a study of T cells in Graves' hyperthyroidism and ophthalmopathy. Ophthalmopathy patients had Clinical Activity Score at least 3, NOSPECS grade at least 4, duration under 3 months. Thyroid ultrasound, orbital computed tomography, clinical symptoms, and serum thyroxine and TRAb underpinned diagnoses. From RNA transcripts, TCR beta CDR3 regions were amplified. An initial round of RT-PCR targeting the TCR CDR3 relied on the HTBI primer set. Via MiXCR, TCRdb re-called the multiplex PCR reads, giving one row per CDR3 protein. Among hundreds of thousands of distinct CDR3 sequences, roughly 15% were seen once, and the ten largest hold about 13%. There are many counts of this clonotype. Antigen unknown. Study-wide findings and caveats: Blood shared most expanded thyroid clonotypes above 0.001.

The CDR3 is made up of 13 amino acids. Germline values: CDR1 SGHAT, CDR2 FQNNGV. V dropped 5 bases and J dropped 11 bases, with 15 bases sitting between them. The source of this sequence is a man aged 18 to 29 with Graves' ophthalmopathy. The genes are TRBV11-2 and TRBJ1-4; a weak D match, TRBD1 (5 bases). The sequencing input was blood. The CDR3 protein is CASSAGQGLKLFF. CDR3 sequence (DNA): TGTGCCAGCAGCGCCGGACAAGGACTGAAACTGTTTTTT.